One sample yielded the 25 T cell receptor beta chains listed below, sequenced in a study of spatial heterogeneity in lung cancer. TCRdb reanalysed the 5' RACE reads using MiXCR and keeps one entry per CDR3 protein. The repertoire holds around 15,000 distinct CDR3 sequences, about 18% seen once, with roughly 6.4% in the top ten. Time point meaning: blood at routine non-recurrence follow-up after resection. The sample consisted of PBMCs, taken at follow-up. Receptors originate from a male donor with early-stage non-small cell lung cancer.

The sample holds many counts of this clonotype. V gene TRBV28 combines with J gene TRBJ2-1; no firm D call. V dropped 8 bases and J dropped 8 bases, with 16 bases sitting between them. The CDR3 is made up of 13 amino acids. CDR1 and CDR2 (germline): MDHEN, SYDVKM. DNA for the CDR3: TGTGCCAGCGGCATCCCGGCAATCTATGAGCAGTTCTTC. This sequence encodes CASGIPAIYEQFF.

By share, this clonotype ranks as medium-sized. The chain uses TRBV24-1 and TRBJ2-3, with TRBD1 as a possible D gene (6 bases). The CDR3 is 16 amino acids. V was pared by 4 bases and J by 0 bases, with 13 bases between. The germline CDR1 and CDR2 sequences are KGHDR and SFDVKD. CDR3 amino acids: CATSDSGVASTDTQYF. The DNA of the CDR3 is TGTGCCACCAGTGACTCAGGGGTGGCTAGCACAGATACGCAGTATTTT.

At least ten counts were recorded for this clonotype. The chain is built from TRBV20-1 and TRBJ1-5; no clear D. Trimming took off 0 bases at V and 0 bases at J, with 6 bases between the two ends. This CDR3 has 14 residues. CDR1 and CDR2 from the germline V gene are DFQATT and SNEGSKA (reference sequence). Written as DNA, the CDR3 is TGCAGTGCTAGAGATCGGAGTAGCAATCAGCCCCAGCATTTT. It specifies CSARDRSSNQPQHF.

The rearrangement joins TRBV5-1 to TRBJ2-1; D might be TRBD1 (6 bases). Germline V gene data show CDR1 as SGHRS and CDR2 as YFSETQ. CDR3 size: 13 residues. The ends were cut back, 5 bases at V and 4 bases at J, with 10 bases in the middle. This CDR3 is CASSYGQYNEQFF. The CDR3 nucleotides read TGCGCCAGCAGTTATGGACAGTACAATGAGCAGTTCTTC.

This clonotype has a count of ten or more. The chain recombines TRBV30 with TRBJ1-2, with TRBD1 matching over 10 bases. Germline CDR1 reads GTSNPN; CDR2 reads SVGIG (reference sequence). CDR3 length equals 18 residues. With 1 base clipped from V and 8 bases from J, the junction kept 19 bases outside the gene matches. CDR3 residues: CAWSAPRTGGPTGEGYTF. CDR3 bases: TGTGCCTGGAGTGCCCCACGGACAGGGGGGCCCACTGGGGAGGGCTACACCTTC.

The V gene is TRBV12-3 or TRBV12-4, the J gene TRBJ1-6; no firm D call. The CDR3 spans 12 residues. Trimming took off 3 bases at V and 8 bases at J, with 5 bases between the two ends. In nucleotides, the CDR3 is TGTGCCAGCAGTTTTGGGGATTCACCCCTCCACTTT. Its protein is CASSFGDSPLHF.

This clonotype was counted only a few times. The chain has TRBV2 and TRBJ2-3; D remains ambiguous. This CDR3 has 12 amino acids. Trimming cost V 6 bases and J 0 bases, with 4 bases left between them. Germline loops: CDR1 SNHLY, CDR2 FYNNEI. As DNA, the CDR3 is TGTGCCAGCAGCCTCAGCACAGATACGCAGTATTTT. Translated: CASSLSTDTQYF.

This clonotype was observed a few times. The CDR3 reads CASRGGTFENTIYF. Written as DNA, the CDR3 is TGTGCCAGCAGAGGAGGGACGTTCGAAAACACCATATATTTT. The rearrangement links TRBV6-2 or TRBV6-3 to TRBJ1-3; tentative D call: TRBD1 (5 bases). Germline CDR1 MNHEY, CDR2 SVGEGT. Trimming stripped 6 bases from V and 6 bases from J, with 15 bases between. The CDR3 sequence is 14 residues long.

This clonotype was seen only a few times. The chain joins TRBV20-1 to TRBJ2-7, with 13 bases identical to TRBD2. Germline CDR1 reads DFQATT; CDR2 reads SNEGSKA (reference sequence). This CDR3 comprises 13 residues. Germline trimming cut 6 bases from V and 6 bases from J; bases unmatched to any gene: 5. The CDR3 spells CSAKTSGGPEQYF. DNA for the CDR3: TGCAGTGCGAAGACTAGCGGGGGGCCCGAGCAGTACTTC.

V is TRBV5-1 and J is TRBJ2-1; 7 nucleotides agree with TRBD2. V lost 3 bases and J lost 0; bases outside the gene matches: 6. CDR3 length: 16 amino acids. Germline V gives CDR1 SGHRS, CDR2 YFSETQ. The CDR3 nucleotides are TGCGCCAGCAGCTCCTCCGGGGGGACCTCCTACAATGAGCAGTTCTTC. Protein sequence: CASSSSGGTSYNEQFF.

The V and J genes are TRBV4-1 and TRBJ1-1; D is unclear. V gave up 3 bases and J gave up 1 base, with 9 bases separating them. In germline, CDR1 is MGHRA, CDR2 YSYEKL. The CDR3 covers 14 residues. CDR3 nucleotide sequence: TGCGCCAGCAGCCATGTGTCAGGGAACACTGAAGCTTTCTTT. Translating it yields CASSHVSGNTEAFF.

The gene calls are TRBV7-9 and TRBJ2-5; no firm D call. This CDR3 has 12 residues. Trimming left V 2 bases short and J 5 bases short, with 6 bases between. The V gene's germline CDR1 is SEHNR and CDR2 FQNEAQ (reference sequence). This CDR3 is CASSLRAETQYF. The DNA of the CDR3 is TGTGCCAGCAGCTTACGGGCGGAGACCCAGTACTTC.

By share of the sample, this clonotype is medium-sized. V and J are TRBV3-1 and TRBJ1-1, with D possibly being TRBD1 (5 bases). CDR3 size: 12 residues. V lost 5 bases and J 7 bases, leaving 11 bases between the germline ends. The germline V gene has CDR1 LGHDT and CDR2 YNNKEL (reference sequence). CDR3 sequence: CASSLQDGEAFF. CDR3 DNA: TGTGCCAGCAGCTTACAGGACGGTGAAGCTTTCTTT.

The chain carries TRBV10-3 and TRBJ1-1; D is perhaps TRBD1 (6 bases). Germline lookup yields CDR1 ENHRY and CDR2 SYGVKD. V dropped 0 bases and J dropped 5 bases, with 10 bases sitting between them. This CDR3 comprises 14 residues. CDR3 sequence: CAISESRGQTEAFF. The CDR3 DNA reads as TGTGCCATCAGTGAGTCGCGGGGGCAAACTGAAGCTTTCTTT.

This clonotype was recorded a few times. V is TRBV29-1 and J is TRBJ1-1, with D uncertain. The CDR3 totals 11 residues. The V end was cut by 6 bases, the J end by 5 bases, with 10 bases between. Germline V gene data show CDR1 as SQVTM and CDR2 as ANQGSEA. The CDR3 DNA sequence: TGCAGCGTCCGTGGTGTGACTGAAGCTTTCTTT. Its protein product is CSVRGVTEAFF.

This clonotype was detected many times. The chain combines TRBV14 with TRBJ2-1; D may be TRBD1 (6 bases). The CDR3 consists of 13 residues. CDR1 is SGHDN and CDR2 is FVKESK in the germline V gene. The V end was cut by 7 bases, the J end by 6 bases, with 13 bases between. The CDR3 loop reads CASNRVWGNEQFF. In nucleotides, the CDR3 is TGTGCCAGCAACAGGGTCTGGGGCAATGAGCAGTTCTTC.

The CDR3, as DNA: TGTGCCAGTACTCGAGGGACGGCTCGTTATGGCTACACCTTC. It encodes CASTRGTARYGYTF. This chain uses TRBV19 with TRBJ1-2; D might be TRBD1 (5 bases). The ends were cut back, 7 bases at V and 5 bases at J, with 17 bases in the middle. The V gene's germline CDR1 is LNHDA and CDR2 SQIVND (reference sequence). CDR3 length equals 14 residues. The whole variable domain, remainder taken from reference TRBV19 and TRBJ1-2, is DGGITQSPKYLFRKEGQNVTLSCEQNLNHDAMYWYRQDPGQGLRLIYYSQIVNDFQKGDIAEGYSVSREKKESFPLTVTSAQKNPTAFYLCASTRGTARYGYTFGSGTRLTVV.

This clonotype was detected many times. The chain couples TRBV5-4 to TRBJ2-7; tentatively, D is TRBD1 (5 bases). The CDR3 runs 12 residues. Looked up from germline, CDR1 is SGHNT and CDR2 is YYREEE (reference sequence). The ends were cut back, 4 bases at V and 3 bases at J, with 8 bases in the middle. CDR3 bases: TGTGCCAGCAGCCTAAGGGGCTACGAGCAGTACTTC. It codes for CASSLRGYEQYF.

In this sample, this clonotype is medium-sized (0.01 to 0.1%). CDR3 nucleotides: TGTGCCAGCAGCGAGGGGACAGGGATCTATGGCTACACCTTC. Protein sequence: CASSEGTGIYGYTF. The rearrangement uses TRBV7-2 and TRBJ1-2; 9 nucleotides line up with TRBD1. V dropped 5 bases and J dropped 4; count of bases not matched to a gene: 5. CDR3 size: 14 residues. CDR1 and CDR2 (germline): SGHTA, FQGNSA.

In this sample, this clonotype turned up a few times. The chain joins TRBV6-6 to TRBJ2-7; TRBD1 matches at 9 bases. V shed 2 bases, J shed 3 bases, and the junction held 11 bases outside the gene matches. Germline CDR1 MNHNY, CDR2 SVGAGI (reference sequence). The CDR3 runs 17 residues. The CDR3 coding sequence is TGTGCCAGCAGTTACACGAGGACAGGGGTATTAGGCTACGAGCAGTACTTC. Amino acid sequence: CASSYTRTGVLGYEQYF.

Within the sample, this clonotype is medium-sized. The chain carries TRBV5-6 and TRBJ1-5, with TRBD1 identical over 8 bases. Per germline, CDR1 SGHDT and CDR2 YYEEEE. The CDR3 spans 14 residues. V lost 0 bases, J lost 5 bases, and 1 base stayed unmatched. The CDR3 DNA reads as TGTGCCAGCAGCTTGGGGACAGGGCATCAGCCCCAGCATTTT. The encoded protein is CASSLGTGHQPQHF.

Many counts were recorded for this clonotype. The chain is built from TRBV20-1 and TRBJ2-7; 7 bases agree with TRBD1. This CDR3 has 15 amino acids. Germline CDR1 DFQATT, CDR2 SNEGSKA (reference sequence). Germline trimming cut 0 bases from V and 4 bases from J; bases unmatched to any gene: 9. CDR3 bases: TGCAGTGCTAGAGATCTGAACAGGGGACAATACGAGCAGTACTTC. The encoded protein is CSARDLNRGQYEQYF.

At least ten counts were recorded for this clonotype. The CDR3 spells CASSRTSRNIQYF. The DNA for the CDR3 is TGTGCCAGCAGCAGGACTAGCCGGAACATTCAGTACTTC. The chain links TRBV6-5 to TRBJ2-4; 8 nucleotides agree with TRBD2. CDR1 and CDR2 from the germline V gene are MNHEY and SVGAGI. Trimming at V came to 6 bases and at J to 7 bases, leaving 5 bases not matched to a gene. The CDR3 is made up of 13 amino acids.

This clonotype was seen a handful of times. V gene TRBV5-1 combines with J gene TRBJ1-2, with TRBD1 matching over 7 bases. Trimming at V came to 2 bases and at J to 3 bases, leaving 4 bases not matched to a gene. The CDR3 is 14 amino acids. Germline values: CDR1 SGHRS, CDR2 YFSETQ. CDR3 in amino acids: CASSFEGGDYGYTF. For the CDR3, the DNA is TGCGCCAGCAGCTTTGAAGGGGGCGACTATGGCTACACCTTC.

This clonotype appeared a few times. This rearrangement joins TRBV29-1 to TRBJ2-5, with D unclear. Germline V gene lookup returns CDR1 SQVTM and CDR2 ANQGSEA. CDR3 size: 13 residues. V was clipped by 7 bases and J by 3 bases, with 15 bases between them. DNA for the CDR3: TGCAGCGCCGCCGGTCTAACCAAAGAGACCCAGTACTTC. Translation: CSAAGLTKETQYF.